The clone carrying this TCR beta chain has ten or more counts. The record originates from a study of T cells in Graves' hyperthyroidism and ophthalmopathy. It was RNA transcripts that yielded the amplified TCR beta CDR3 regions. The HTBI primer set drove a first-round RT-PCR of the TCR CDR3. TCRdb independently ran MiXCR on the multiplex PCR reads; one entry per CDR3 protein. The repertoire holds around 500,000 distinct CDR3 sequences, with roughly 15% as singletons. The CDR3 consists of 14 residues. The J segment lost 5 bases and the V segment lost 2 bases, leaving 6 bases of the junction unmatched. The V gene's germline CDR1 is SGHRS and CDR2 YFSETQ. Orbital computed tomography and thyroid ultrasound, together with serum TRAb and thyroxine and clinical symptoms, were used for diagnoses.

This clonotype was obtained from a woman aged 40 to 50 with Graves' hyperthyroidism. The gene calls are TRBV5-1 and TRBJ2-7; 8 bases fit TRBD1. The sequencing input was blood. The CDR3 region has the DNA TGCGCCAGCAGCTTAAGACAGGGGATAGACGAGCAGTACTTC. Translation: CASSLRQGIDEQYF.